The 27 T cell receptor beta chains in this list originate from one sample, sequenced in a study of cytomegalovirus exposure and HLA in healthy donors. PCR involved 60 Vbeta and 13 Jbeta primers. Produced via immunoSEQ multiplex PCR; TCRdb's table is partial and in-frame only. This table holds roughly 180,000 clones, roughly 74% found once. The sample consisted of PBMCs. These receptors all stem from a woman aged 40 to 50 in good health and CMV-seropositive.

In this sample, this clone turned up once. The chain has TRBV7-2 and TRBJ2-7; weak D call: TRBD2 (5 bases). The CDR3 totals 16 residues. V shed 1 base and J shed 3 bases, with 16 bases lying between them. Germline CDR1 reads SGHTA; CDR2 reads FQGNSA. The CDR3 sequence: CASSLDSSDSNYEQYF. In DNA, the CDR3 is TGTGCCAGCAGCTTAGACTCGTCGGACTCCAACTACGAGCAGTACTTC.

The chain employs TRBV5-4 and TRBJ2-7, with 7 bases aligning to TRBD1. This CDR3 region has 17 residues. CDR1 and CDR2 from the germline V gene are SGHNT and YYREEE (reference sequence). J was trimmed by 4 bases and V by 9 bases; bases with no gene match: 22. Written as DNA, the CDR3 is TGTGCCATTGCACCTCCCGGACAACAGGGGTTTATTTACGAGCAGTACTTC. Translating it yields CAIAPPGQQGFIYEQYF. Looking up the rest from reference TRBV5-4 and TRBJ2-7 gives the full variable domain: ETGVTQSPTHLIKTRGQQVTLRCSSQSGHNTVSWYQQALGQGPQFIFQYYREEENGRGNFPPRFSGLQFPNYSSELNVNALELDDSALYLCAIAPPGQQGFIYEQYFGPGTRLTVT.

Only one count was recorded for this clone. This rearrangement joins TRBV20-1 to TRBJ2-7; D not resolved. The CDR3 is 11 residues long. V shed 0 bases and J shed 7 bases, with 7 bases lying between them. The germline V gene has CDR1 DFQATT and CDR2 SNEGSKA (reference sequence). The CDR3 DNA follows: TGCAGTGCTAGAGACCTGAGGGAGCAGTACTTC. Translation gives CSARDLREQYF.

The gene calls are TRBV25-1 and TRBJ2-1; 12 bases line up with TRBD2. The CDR3 sequence is 14 residues long. The V segment lost 5 bases and the J segment 9 bases; nucleotides outside the gene matches: 5. Germline V gene data show CDR1 as MGHDK and CDR2 as SYGVNS. CDR3 bases: TGTGCCAGCAGTACTAGCGGGAGGATAGGTGAGCAGTTCTTC. This codes for CASSTSGRIGEQFF.

The sample holds a few counts of this clone. The gene calls are TRBV28 and TRBJ2-1; 9 nucleotides line up with TRBD2. V gave up 5 bases and J gave up 5 bases; unmatched junction bases: 4. CDR1 and CDR2 (germline): MDHEN, SYDVKM. The CDR3 runs to 14 residues. CDR3 amino acids: CASSGAGGNNEQFF. Written as DNA, the CDR3 is TGTGCCAGCAGTGGAGCGGGAGGAAACAATGAGCAGTTCTTC.

Comment on this clone: One end of the junction fails to match germline, which may point to a read error. V is TRBV19 and J is TRBJ2-1, with TRBD2 matching over 11 bases. From germline, CDR1 is LNHDA and CDR2 SQIVND (reference sequence). The CDR3 totals 19 residues. The CDR3 sequence: CTSSIERGLAVSSYNEQFF. As DNA, the CDR3 is TGTACCAGTAGTATTGAGAGGGGACTAGCGGTTAGCTCCTACAATGAGCAGTTCTTC.

This clone was observed a few times. The V gene is TRBV25-1, the J gene TRBJ2-7, with 8 bases fitting TRBD1. Trimming cost V 0 bases and J 5 bases; bases outside gene matches: 6. CDR3 size: 15 residues. CDR1 is MGHDK and CDR2 is SYGVNS in the germline V gene. The CDR3 loop reads CASSEYLRGLDEQYF. The CDR3 nucleotides are TGTGCCAGCAGTGAATATCTCAGGGGGCTGGACGAGCAGTACTTC.

This chain joins TRBV30 and TRBJ1-3; 7 bases agree with TRBD1. Germline loops: CDR1 GTSNPN, CDR2 SVGIG (reference sequence). The length of the CDR3 is 14 residues. The V and J ends lost 4 bases and 5 bases, in that order; junction bases with no gene match: 8. The CDR3 coding sequence is TGTGCCTGGATAAACAGGGGTGGACGAAACACCATATATTTT. This encodes CAWINRGGRNTIYF.

The V gene is TRBV5-4, the J gene TRBJ2-7, with D perhaps matching TRBD2 (5 bases). This CDR3 is 15 amino acids long. The V end lost 1 base, the J end lost 3 bases, and 14 bases lay between the germline ends. Germline assignment: CDR1 SGHNT and CDR2 YYREEE (reference sequence). CDR3 DNA: TGTGCCAGCAGCTTGCGAGGGTTACGTTTCTACGAGCAGTACTTC. It yields the protein CASSLRGLRFYEQYF.

The rearrangement uses TRBV7-6 and TRBJ2-1, with 7 bases lining up with TRBD2. CDR3 length: 15 residues. The germline V gene has CDR1 SGHVS and CDR2 FNYEAQ. V lost 0 bases, J lost 8 bases, and 7 bases stayed unmatched. This CDR3 is CASSLAASGIHEQFF. The CDR3 bases are TGTGCCAGCAGCTTAGCGGCCAGCGGGATACATGAGCAGTTCTTC.

The J gene is TRBJ1-1, the V gene TRBV6-6, with TRBD1 matching 7 bases. The length of the CDR3 is 12 residues. The junction had 6 bases not matched to a gene; V was cut back by 6 bases and J by 8 bases. Germline V gene lookup returns CDR1 MNHNY and CDR2 SVGAGI (reference sequence). CDR3 sequence: CASSPGTDEAFF. The CDR3 DNA reads as TGTGCCAGCAGCCCCGGGACAGACGAAGCTTTCTTT.

The rearrangement joins TRBV7-8 to TRBJ2-4; D is unclear. CDR3 size: 11 residues. Trimming pared 4 bases from V and 5 bases from J, leaving 3 bases between. Per germline, CDR1 SGHVS and CDR2 FQNEAQ. DNA for the CDR3: TGTGCCAGCAGCTCGGAAAACATTCAGTACTTC. This codes for CASSSENIQYF. The complete variable domain, with remaining parts taken from reference TRBV7-8 and TRBJ2-4, reads GAGVSQSPRYKVAKRGQDVALRCDPISGHVSLFWYQQALGQGPEFLTYFQNEAQLDKSGLPSDRFFAERPEGSVSTLKIQRTQQEDSAVYLCASSSENIQYFGAGTRLSVL.

This sequence joins TRBV5-4 and TRBJ2-3; TRBD2 aligns across 11 bases. Trimming removed 4 bases from V and 5 bases from J; junction bases left unmatched: 9. The CDR3 is 16 amino acids. CDR1 is SGHNT and CDR2 is YYREEE in the germline V gene (reference sequence). The CDR3 is CASSPKLAGAKDTQYF. CDR3 nucleotide sequence: TGTGCCAGCAGCCCGAAACTAGCGGGAGCAAAAGATACGCAGTATTTT.

This rearrangement joins TRBV15 to TRBJ2-7; 7 bases line up with TRBD2. CDR1 is LNHNV and CDR2 is YYDKDF in the germline V gene (reference sequence). The ends lost 5 bases at V and 0 bases at J; junction bases unmatched: 7. The CDR3 is made up of 15 amino acids. CDR3 sequence (DNA): TGTGCCACCAGCCACCCGGGAGGCCCCTCCTACGAGCAGTACTTC. Its protein is CATSHPGGPSYEQYF.

This clone was detected a few times. This chain joins TRBV28 and TRBJ2-7; 9 bases are a match to TRBD2. V trimming: 8 bases; J trimming: 2 bases; junction bases outside the gene matches: 10. CDR3 length equals 15 residues. Germline-derived CDR1 and CDR2 are MDHEN and SYDVKM. The DNA of the CDR3 is TGTGCCAGCGGCCGTGGGGCGGGAGGGACCTACGAGCAGTACTTC. It specifies CASGRGAGGTYEQYF. The full variable domain, in which reference TRBV28 and TRBJ2-7 provide the parts outside the CDR3, is DVKVTQSSRYLVKRTGEKVFLECVQDMDHENMFWYRQDPGLGLRLIYFSYDVKMKEKGDIPEGYSVSREKKERFSLILESASTNQTSMYLCASGRGAGGTYEQYFGPGTRLTVT.

J is TRBJ1-5 and V is TRBV28; D gene ambiguous. The CDR3 has 11 residues. Germline V gives CDR1 MDHEN, CDR2 SYDVKM. Trimming removed 4 bases from V and 5 bases from J, with 3 bases in between. In DNA form, the CDR3 reads TGTGCCAGCAGTTCCTATCAGCCCCAGCATTTT. This encodes CASSSYQPQHF.

The V gene is TRBV2, the J gene TRBJ1-2, with 8 bases lining up with TRBD1. Germline loops: CDR1 SNHLY, CDR2 FYNNEI. J lost 3 bases, V lost 5 bases, and 2 bases had no gene match. The CDR3 totals 13 residues. CDR3 protein: CASSTTGDYGYTF. For the CDR3, the DNA is TGTGCCAGCAGTACGACAGGGGACTATGGCTACACCTTC.

The CDR3: CASSSFRGAQNTEAFF. The CDR3 DNA sequence: TGCGCCAGCAGCTCCTTTCGGGGGGCGCAGAACACTGAAGCTTTCTTT. The V and J genes are TRBV5-1 and TRBJ1-1; D might be TRBD1 (6 bases). With 3 bases removed from V and 1 base from J, the gap between germline ends came to 16 bases. This CDR3 region has 16 residues. Germline CDR1 reads SGHRS; CDR2 reads YFSETQ.

Only a few counts were recorded for this clone. This sequence joins TRBV18 and TRBJ2-5, with D possibly TRBD1 on 6 matching bases. Germline values: CDR1 KGHSH, CDR2 LQKENI. Trimming cost V 3 bases and J 1 base, with 9 bases left between them. This CDR3 spans 14 amino acids. The CDR3 sequence: CASSPDRIQETQYF. Written as DNA, the CDR3 is TGTGCCAGCTCACCTGACAGGATCCAAGAGACCCAGTACTTC.

The rearrangement links TRBV19 to TRBJ1-1; D might be TRBD1 (6 bases). Germline-derived CDR1 and CDR2 are LNHDA and SQIVND (reference sequence). The V end lost 6 bases, the J end lost 1 base, and 15 bases lay between the germline ends. The CDR3 length is 15 residues. CDR3 residues: CASRARRGSNTEAFF. The CDR3 coding sequence is TGTGCCAGTAGAGCCCGCAGGGGCTCGAACACTGAAGCTTTCTTT.

The count of this clone is one. The chain links TRBV16 to TRBJ1-1; no reliable D call. The CDR3 has 14 amino acids. Trimming took off 2 bases at V and 1 base at J, with 8 bases between the two ends. CDR1 KGHSY and CDR2 FQNENV come from the germline V gene. The CDR3 loop reads CASSQRRGNTEAFF. The CDR3 DNA is TGTGCCAGCAGCCAACGCCGAGGGAACACTGAAGCTTTCTTT.

This sequence joins TRBV18 and TRBJ1-4, with TRBD1 matching over 8 bases. Germline CDR1 and CDR2: KGHSH and LQKENI. Losses at the gene ends were 2 bases for V and 8 bases for J; bases not matched to a gene: 7. The CDR3 covers 15 residues. The CDR3 reads CASSPGQGPEEKLFF. In DNA form, the CDR3 reads TGTGCCAGCTCACCAGGACAGGGCCCGGAAGAAAAACTGTTTTTT. The full variable domain, its missing parts supplied by reference TRBV18 and TRBJ1-4, is NAGVMQNPRHLVRRRGQEARLRCSPMKGHSHVYWYRQLPEEGLKFMVYLQKENIIDESGMPKERFSAEFPKEGPSILRIQQVVRGDSAAYFCASSPGQGPEEKLFFGSGTQLSVL.

The gene calls are TRBV7-6 and TRBJ2-1; D is perhaps TRBD2 (6 bases). V was trimmed by 7 bases and J by 0 bases, leaving 16 bases between them. Germline values: CDR1 SGHVS, CDR2 FNYEAQ. This CDR3 has 16 residues. CDR3 protein: CASKLYGDSSYNEQFF. CDR3 nucleotides: TGTGCCAGCAAGCTATATGGGGACTCCTCCTACAATGAGCAGTTCTTC.

This chain links TRBV5-1 with TRBJ2-7, with 11 bases identical to TRBD1. The CDR3 runs to 14 residues. In germline, CDR1 is SGHRS, CDR2 YFSETQ. The trim removed 5 bases at V and 1 base at J, leaving 2 bases unmatched. CDR3: CASRGQGDSYEQYF. The CDR3 DNA reads as TGCGCCAGCAGGGGACAGGGGGATTCCTACGAGCAGTACTTC.

The CDR3 DNA sequence: TGTGCCAGCAGCCGGACAGGGTCCTACGAGCAGTACTTC. Its translation is CASSRTGSYEQYF. The V call is TRBV6-1, the J call TRBJ2-7; 8 nucleotides agree with TRBD1. Germline V gene lookup returns CDR1 MNHNS and CDR2 SASEGT. The CDR3 covers 13 residues. The trim removed 6 bases at V and 1 base at J, leaving 2 bases unmatched.

V usage is TRBV28 and J usage is TRBJ2-1; 7 positions agree with TRBD2. Germline lookup yields CDR1 MDHEN and CDR2 SYDVKM. Unmatched junction bases numbered 11, after V lost 4 bases and J lost 8 bases. The CDR3 length is 15 residues. The CDR3 sequence: CASSSASGIIYEQFF. DNA of the CDR3: TGTGCCAGCAGTTCGGCTAGCGGAATAATCTATGAGCAGTTCTTC.

In DNA form, the CDR3 reads TGTGCCAGCAGCTTGGGGGGGAGCAGGGGAAACACTGAAGCTTTCTTT. Protein product: CASSLGGSRGNTEAFF. This chain links TRBV5-5 with TRBJ1-1; TRBD1 is a possible D gene (6 bases). V lost 0 bases and J lost 2, with 14 bases in between. Germline assignment: CDR1 SGHKS and CDR2 YYEKEE (reference sequence). There are 16 residues in the CDR3.